The sequence of this TCR beta chain was determined in a study of lung T cells in sarcoidosis with Löfgren's syndrome. To note about this clonotype: A much larger clone lies a single base off, so this may be a read error.

CDR1 is MDHEN, CDR2 SYDVKM, per germline. CDR3 size: 11 residues. From the reads, TCRdb called clonotypes with MiXCR, one entry per CDR3 protein. The table shows some 19,000 distinct CDR3 sequences, with roughly 23% occurring only once. This receptor was obtained from a human donor with sarcoidosis (Löfgren's syndrome or another form), or a control subject (not recorded which). The rearrangement uses TRBV28 and TRBJ2-1; the D is unclear. The specimen was CD4+ T cells from bronchoalveolar lavage. CDR3 protein: CASRRHNEQSF. CDR3 sequence (DNA): TGTGCCAGCAGGCGACACAATGAGCAGTCCTTC.